The 3 T cell receptor beta chains presented below share a single source sample, sequenced in a study of T cells after yellow fever vaccination. TCRdb reprocessed the 5' RACE reads via MiXCR and lists one record per CDR3 protein. The sample includes 150,000 to 200,000 distinct CDR3 sequences, approximately 10% seen only once; the top ten take approximately 34%. Sample: CD8+ T cells sorted from PBMCs, taken 15 days after the yellow fever booster vaccination. The receptors derive from a man younger than 35 who received the YFV17D yellow fever vaccine.

This clonotype appeared a few times. The CDR3 nucleotides read TGCAGCGTTGTGATCGGGAAAAACACCGGGGAGCTGTTTTTT. This sequence encodes CSVVIGKNTGELFF. J is TRBJ2-2 and V is TRBV29-1; D perhaps matches TRBD2 (5 bases). The V end was cut by 4 bases, the J end by 2 bases, with 11 bases between. Looked up from germline, CDR1 is SQVTM and CDR2 is ANQGSEA. The CDR3 runs 14 residues.

In this sample, this clonotype turned up many times. V usage is TRBV7-3 and J usage is TRBJ2-3; 8 bases agree with TRBD1. CDR3 size: 15 residues. Trimming at V came to 5 bases and at J to 7 bases, leaving 11 bases not matched to a gene. Germline V CDR1 and CDR2: SGHTA, FQGTGA. The CDR3 spells CASSPTGTGINTQYF. CDR3 nucleotides: TGTGCCAGCAGCCCTACCGGGACAGGTATTAATACGCAGTATTTT.

The CDR3 DNA follows: TGTGCCAGCACCTTGGAGGGAAACATTCAGTACTTC. Residues: CASTLEGNIQYF. The chain combines TRBV28 with TRBJ2-4, with D perhaps TRBD2 (6 bases). Deletions cut 7 bases from V and 6 bases from J, with 10 bases between. The germline CDR1 and CDR2 sequences are MDHEN and SYDVKM. CDR3 length equals 12 residues.